Below, 19 T cell receptor beta chains from the same sample are listed, as sequenced in a study of PD-1 blockade in mismatch repair-deficient tumors. This table comes from immunoSEQ multiplex PCR, and its TCRdb copy is limited to in-frame clones, with some not included. The table has about 68,000 clones, approximately 78% seen once. The sequencing here drew on peripheral blood, taken 2 weeks after starting pembrolizumab. These receptors were obtained from an adult with mismatch repair-deficient cancer.

This clone has just one count. V usage is TRBV6-1 and J usage is TRBJ2-7; 12 positions agree with TRBD1. Germline lookup yields CDR1 MNHNS and CDR2 SASEGT. V lost 3 bases, J lost 9 bases, and 6 bases stayed unmatched. This CDR3 has 14 residues. CDR3 protein: CASSDRGQGAGQYF. CDR3 in DNA: TGTGCCAGCAGTGATCGGGGACAGGGGGCTGGGCAGTACTTC.

This clone has more than one count but fewer than ten. This chain joins TRBV5-1 and TRBJ2-1; possible D gene TRBD2, 6 bases. Germline CDR1 is SGHRS and CDR2 is YFSETQ. This CDR3 spans 17 amino acids. Trimming cost V 5 bases and J 8 bases, with 26 bases left between them. CDR3 in amino acids: CASSTGTGAGGRDEQFF. CDR3 bases: TGCGCCAGCAGTACGGGGACGGGAGCGGGTGGGCGTGATGAGCAGTTCTTC.

The J gene is TRBJ1-1, the V gene TRBV7-9; D is perhaps TRBD1 (5 bases). Germline V gives CDR1 SEHNR, CDR2 FQNEAQ (reference sequence). Trimming shortened V by 6 bases and J by 1 base, and 12 bases separated the two germline ends. This CDR3 contains 14 residues. The CDR3 DNA follows: TGTGCCAGCAGGTCCGCCGGGGGGAACACTGAAGCTTTCTTT. Its translation: CASRSAGGNTEAFF.

This clone was seen a handful of times. The rearrangement joins TRBV2 to TRBJ2-3; D is perhaps TRBD2 (6 bases). The ends were cut back, 2 bases at V and 4 bases at J, with 13 bases in the middle. CDR3 length: 15 residues. Germline V gene data show CDR1 as SNHLY and CDR2 as FYNNEI. CDR3 in DNA: TGTGCCAGCAGTGAACGTCCTCCGGGGGCAGATACGCAGTATTTT. It is translated as CASSERPPGADTQYF.

This clone has just one count. V is TRBV25-1 and J is TRBJ2-1, with D perhaps TRBD2 (5 bases). There are 14 residues in the CDR3. CDR1 is MGHDK and CDR2 is SYGVNS in the germline V gene. Trimming shortened V by 7 bases and J by 8 bases, and 18 bases separated the two germline ends. The CDR3 spells CASMEEAKVYEQFF. Here the CDR3 DNA reads TGTGCCAGCATGGAGGAAGCGAAGGTCTATGAGCAGTTCTTC. Variable domain in full (rest from reference TRBV25-1 and TRBJ2-1): EADIYQTPRYLVIGTGKKITLECSQTMGHDKMYWYQQDPGMELHLIHYSYGVNSTEKGDLSSESTVSRIRTEHFPLTLESARPSHTSQYLCASMEEAKVYEQFFGPGTRLTVL.

A single count supports this clone. This sequence joins TRBV6-1 and TRBJ1-5; the match to TRBD1 covers 7 bases. Germline V gives CDR1 MNHNS, CDR2 SASEGT. CDR3 length: 13 amino acids. The junction had 2 bases not matched to a gene; V was cut back by 5 bases and J by 4 bases. The CDR3 DNA sequence: TGTGCCAGCAGTACAGGGGAAAATCAGCCCCAGCATTTT. Its translation: CASSTGENQPQHF.

This rearrangement joins TRBV19 to TRBJ2-1; 7 nucleotides align to TRBD1. Germline CDR1 and CDR2: LNHDA and SQIVND (reference sequence). After removal of 5 bases from V and 14 bases from J, the junction contained 9 bases not matched to a gene. The CDR3 runs 12 residues. The CDR3 reads CASSGPGQSEFF. The CDR3 region has the DNA TGTGCCAGTAGTGGCCCGGGACAGAGTGAGTTCTTC.

V and J are TRBV5-1 and TRBJ2-7; TRBD2 aligns across 9 bases. V lost 2 bases to trimming and J lost 1 base; unmatched junction nucleotides: 1. This CDR3 is 14 amino acids long. In germline, CDR1 is SGHRS, CDR2 YFSETQ. In DNA, the CDR3 is TGCGCCAGCAGCTTTGGACTAGCGTCCTACGAGCAGTACTTC. The encoded protein is CASSFGLASYEQYF.

The chain combines TRBV11-3 with TRBJ2-7; tentative D call: TRBD2 (5 bases). The V gene lost 5 bases and the J gene lost 7 bases, with 18 bases spanning the gap. Germline values: CDR1 SGHNT, CDR2 YENEEA. The CDR3 contains 14 residues. Here the CDR3 DNA reads TGTGCCAGCAGCCCCGAGGGCCCAAGGAGGGAGCAGTACTTC. Protein: CASSPEGPRREQYF.

The sample holds a few counts of this clone. The genes are TRBV27 and TRBJ1-2; D not certain. Germline CDR1 reads MNHEY; CDR2 reads SMNVEV (reference sequence). The V and J ends lost 6 bases and 3 bases respectively, with 14 bases between them. The CDR3 has 14 residues. The CDR3 is CASSSRRGDYGYTF. Written as DNA, the CDR3 is TGTGCCAGCAGCTCCCGCCGGGGTGACTATGGCTACACCTTC.

J is TRBJ2-7 and V is TRBV18; 11 nucleotides match TRBD1. The J segment lost 5 bases and the V segment lost 2 bases, leaving 2 bases of the junction unmatched. Germline V gene data show CDR1 as KGHSH and CDR2 as LQKENI. This CDR3 is built from 14 residues. Here the CDR3 reads CASSPGQGAHEQYF. CDR3 DNA sequence: TGTGCCAGCTCACCAGGACAGGGGGCCCACGAGCAGTACTTC.

The chain recombines TRBV25-1 with TRBJ1-4; TRBD1 is a possible D gene (5 bases). V lost 7 bases to trimming and J lost 4 bases, with 19 bases between them. The CDR3 runs to 16 residues. Germline V gives CDR1 MGHDK, CDR2 SYGVNS. The CDR3 region has the DNA TGTGCCAGCACCCGAAGTCAGGGTGGAGTTAATGAAAAACTGTTTTTT. Translating it yields CASTRSQGGVNEKLFF. The entire variable domain, with the rest obtained from reference TRBV25-1 and TRBJ1-4, is as follows: EADIYQTPRYLVIGTGKKITLECSQTMGHDKMYWYQQDPGMELHLIHYSYGVNSTEKGDLSSESTVSRIRTEHFPLTLESARPSHTSQYLCASTRSQGGVNEKLFFGSGTQLSVL.

The V call is TRBV30, the J call TRBJ2-3, with TRBD2 as a possible D gene (6 bases). The CDR3 has 13 amino acids. Germline V CDR1 and CDR2: GTSNPN, SVGIG (reference sequence). Trimming shortened V by 4 bases and J by 8 bases, and 16 bases separated the two germline ends. In DNA, the CDR3 is TGTGCCTGGATGGGGGGAAGCGAAGGTACGCAGTATTTT. Amino acid sequence: CAWMGGSEGTQYF.

The chain has TRBV30 and TRBJ2-2, with TRBD2 matching 10 bases. Germline V lookup: CDR1 GTSNPN, CDR2 SVGIG (reference sequence). The CDR3 is 16 amino acids. Unmatched junction bases numbered 9, after V lost 2 bases and J lost 6 bases. The CDR3 here is CAWSLGLAGAAGELFF. CDR3 DNA sequence: TGTGCCTGGAGTCTCGGGCTAGCGGGAGCCGCCGGGGAGCTGTTTTTT.

CDR3 bases: TGTGCCAGCAGCTCCCTGCGGGAGGGGAGAAATGAGCAGTTCTTC. The encoded protein is CASSSLREGRNEQFF. J is TRBJ2-1 and V is TRBV13; 9 bases are a match to TRBD2. J lost 7 bases, V lost 4 bases, and 8 bases had no gene match. This CDR3 is 15 amino acids long. Germline V lookup: CDR1 PRHDT, CDR2 FYEKMQ (reference sequence).

As regards this clone: An end of the junction does not agree with germline; a read error may underlie this. The chain is built from TRBV7-7 and TRBJ2-7; 11 positions match TRBD2. Germline V gene data show CDR1 as SSHAT and CDR2 as FNYEAQ (reference sequence). The CDR3 consists of 14 residues. CDR3 in amino acids: CASSPTSGSREQYF. In nucleotides, the CDR3 is TGTGCTAGCAGCCCTACTAGCGGGAGCAGGGAGCAGTACTTC.

This clone was counted once. The genes are TRBV11-3 and TRBJ1-1; 7 bases fit TRBD1. This CDR3 spans 16 amino acids. Germline V gene data show CDR1 as SGHNT and CDR2 as YENEEA. Losses at the gene ends were 5 bases for V and 1 base for J; bases not matched to a gene: 10. The CDR3: CASSPMMGQWNTEAFF. CDR3 DNA sequence: TGTGCCAGCAGCCCAATGATGGGACAGTGGAACACTGAAGCTTTCTTT.

This clone was recorded only once. This chain connects TRBV6-5 to TRBJ1-4; TRBD1 is a possible D gene (6 bases). This CDR3 has 13 residues. The V end lost 6 bases, the J end lost 8 bases, and 13 bases lay between the germline ends. Germline V gene data show CDR1 as MNHEY and CDR2 as SVGAGI. CDR3 coding DNA: TGTGCCAGCAGGACAGGCGGGCGAGAAAAACTGTTTTTT. It encodes CASRTGGREKLFF.

This rearrangement joins TRBV2 to TRBJ1-5, with 10 bases identical to TRBD1. Losses at the gene ends were 6 bases for V and 7 bases for J; bases not matched to a gene: 9. CDR3 size: 15 residues. Germline CDR1 is SNHLY and CDR2 is FYNNEI. The CDR3 coding sequence is TGTGCCAGCAGGGTCGGACAGGGGGTAGACCAGCCCCAGCATTTT. Amino acids: CASRVGQGVDQPQHF.